This TCR beta chain was profiled in a study of blood T cell repertoires in COVID-19. Across the whole study: Samples representing acute and convalescent COVID-19 were sourced from the United States, Italy and Spain. Nucleic acid was either cDNA or gDNA, and it came from T cells, B-cell-depleted T cells, or PBMCs.

Only in-frame clones appear in the TCRdb table, and some are missing; sequencing was by immunoSEQ multiplex PCR. This sample has more than 200,000 clones, with approximately 86% found just once. V was pared by 5 bases and J by 6 bases, with 2 bases of the junction left unmatched. The CDR3 spans 13 residues. Germline V gene sequence: CDR1 MDHEN, CDR2 SYDVKM. Followed over time, Seattle patients had been enrolled while infection was active. The specimen was peripheral blood. The chain couples TRBV28 to TRBJ2-7; 12 nucleotides match TRBD2. The sequence derives from a woman aged 50 to 60 with COVID-19, enrolled during active disease. This CDR3 is CASSLAGGREQYF. In DNA, the CDR3 is TGTGCCAGCAGTCTAGCGGGGGGGCGCGAGCAGTACTTC.